The 5 T cell receptor beta chains listed next were all sequenced from one sample in a study of shared clonotypes between healthy human individuals. Method: immunoSEQ multiplex PCR; TCRdb's copy keeps in-frame clones and lacks some. This sample carries about 1.4 million clones, roughly 96% of them seen once, and the ten largest clones take 0.95% to 1.5%. The sequencing sample was made of naive CD4+ T cells sorted from blood. The subset here: CD45RA+ positively selected. The receptors derive from a man aged 30-40 years in good health.

The rearrangement joins TRBV14 to TRBJ2-5; 10 bases map to TRBD2. The germline CDR1 and CDR2 sequences are SGHDN and FVKESK. J gave up 6 bases and V 3 bases, and 7 bases lay outside the gene matches. The CDR3 has 15 amino acids. CDR3 amino acids: CASSHISGRRQTQYF. The DNA for the CDR3 is TGTGCCAGCAGCCACATTAGCGGGAGGCGGCAGACCCAGTACTTC.

In the case of this clone: Other DNA sequences within the sample encode an identical CDR3. This chain connects TRBV9 to TRBJ2-3; unclear D gene. Germline values: CDR1 SGDLS, CDR2 YYNGEE. This CDR3 has 14 residues. V lost 0 bases, J lost 4 bases, and 9 bases lay in between. CDR3: CASSVEGRADTQYF. In DNA, the CDR3 is TGTGCCAGCAGCGTAGAAGGTCGGGCAGATACGCAGTATTTT.

The rearrangement joins TRBV6-5 to TRBJ1-2; a weak D match, TRBD1 (6 bases). The CDR3 sequence is 15 residues long. V lost 6 bases and J 0 bases, leaving 14 bases between the germline ends. Germline V gene data show CDR1 as MNHEY and CDR2 as SVGAGI. CDR3 nucleotide sequence: TGTGCCAGCAGACCGGACAGACCTTCTAACTATGGCTACACCTTC. It specifies CASRPDRPSNYGYTF.

This chain uses TRBV15 with TRBJ2-4; D tentatively reads TRBD1 or TRBD2 (5 bases each). The germline V gene encodes CDR1 LNHNV and CDR2 YYDKDF (reference sequence). Trimming removed 5 bases from V and 0 bases from J, with 11 bases in between. The CDR3 runs to 15 residues. DNA of the CDR3: TGTGCCACCAGCCGCCTTGGGGGAGCCAAAAACATTCAGTACTTC. Translated: CATSRLGGAKNIQYF.

The chain is built from TRBV9 and TRBJ1-4; no clear D gene. The CDR3 consists of 15 residues. Germline CDR1 is SGDLS and CDR2 is YYNGEE. The ends were cut back, 0 bases at V and 0 bases at J, with 6 bases in the middle. The CDR3 DNA reads TGTGCCAGCAGCGTAGCCGGAGCAACTAATGAAAAACTGTTTTTT. Translation: CASSVAGATNEKLFF.